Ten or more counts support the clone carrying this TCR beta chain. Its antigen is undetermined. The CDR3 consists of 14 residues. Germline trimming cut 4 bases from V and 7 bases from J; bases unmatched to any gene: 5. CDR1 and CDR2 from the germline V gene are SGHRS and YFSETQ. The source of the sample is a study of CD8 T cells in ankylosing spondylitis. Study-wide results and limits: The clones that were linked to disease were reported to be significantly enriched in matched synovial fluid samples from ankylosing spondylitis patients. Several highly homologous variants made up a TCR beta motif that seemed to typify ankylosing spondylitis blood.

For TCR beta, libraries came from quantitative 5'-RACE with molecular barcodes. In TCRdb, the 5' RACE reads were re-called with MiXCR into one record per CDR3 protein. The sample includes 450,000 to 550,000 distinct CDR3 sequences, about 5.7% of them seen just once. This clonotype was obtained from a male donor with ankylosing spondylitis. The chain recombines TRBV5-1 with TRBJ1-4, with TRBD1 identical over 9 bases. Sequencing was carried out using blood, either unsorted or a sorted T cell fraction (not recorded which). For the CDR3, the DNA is TGCGCCAGCAGCCGGGACAGGGCCGGTGAAAAACTGTTTTTT. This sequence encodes CASSRDRAGEKLFF. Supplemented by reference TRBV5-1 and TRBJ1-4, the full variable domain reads KAGVTQTPRYLIKTRGQQVTLSCSPISGHRSVSWYQQTPGQGLQFLFEYFSETQRNKGNFPGRFSGRQFSNSRSEMNVSTLELGDSALYLCASSRDRAGEKLFFGSGTQLSVL.